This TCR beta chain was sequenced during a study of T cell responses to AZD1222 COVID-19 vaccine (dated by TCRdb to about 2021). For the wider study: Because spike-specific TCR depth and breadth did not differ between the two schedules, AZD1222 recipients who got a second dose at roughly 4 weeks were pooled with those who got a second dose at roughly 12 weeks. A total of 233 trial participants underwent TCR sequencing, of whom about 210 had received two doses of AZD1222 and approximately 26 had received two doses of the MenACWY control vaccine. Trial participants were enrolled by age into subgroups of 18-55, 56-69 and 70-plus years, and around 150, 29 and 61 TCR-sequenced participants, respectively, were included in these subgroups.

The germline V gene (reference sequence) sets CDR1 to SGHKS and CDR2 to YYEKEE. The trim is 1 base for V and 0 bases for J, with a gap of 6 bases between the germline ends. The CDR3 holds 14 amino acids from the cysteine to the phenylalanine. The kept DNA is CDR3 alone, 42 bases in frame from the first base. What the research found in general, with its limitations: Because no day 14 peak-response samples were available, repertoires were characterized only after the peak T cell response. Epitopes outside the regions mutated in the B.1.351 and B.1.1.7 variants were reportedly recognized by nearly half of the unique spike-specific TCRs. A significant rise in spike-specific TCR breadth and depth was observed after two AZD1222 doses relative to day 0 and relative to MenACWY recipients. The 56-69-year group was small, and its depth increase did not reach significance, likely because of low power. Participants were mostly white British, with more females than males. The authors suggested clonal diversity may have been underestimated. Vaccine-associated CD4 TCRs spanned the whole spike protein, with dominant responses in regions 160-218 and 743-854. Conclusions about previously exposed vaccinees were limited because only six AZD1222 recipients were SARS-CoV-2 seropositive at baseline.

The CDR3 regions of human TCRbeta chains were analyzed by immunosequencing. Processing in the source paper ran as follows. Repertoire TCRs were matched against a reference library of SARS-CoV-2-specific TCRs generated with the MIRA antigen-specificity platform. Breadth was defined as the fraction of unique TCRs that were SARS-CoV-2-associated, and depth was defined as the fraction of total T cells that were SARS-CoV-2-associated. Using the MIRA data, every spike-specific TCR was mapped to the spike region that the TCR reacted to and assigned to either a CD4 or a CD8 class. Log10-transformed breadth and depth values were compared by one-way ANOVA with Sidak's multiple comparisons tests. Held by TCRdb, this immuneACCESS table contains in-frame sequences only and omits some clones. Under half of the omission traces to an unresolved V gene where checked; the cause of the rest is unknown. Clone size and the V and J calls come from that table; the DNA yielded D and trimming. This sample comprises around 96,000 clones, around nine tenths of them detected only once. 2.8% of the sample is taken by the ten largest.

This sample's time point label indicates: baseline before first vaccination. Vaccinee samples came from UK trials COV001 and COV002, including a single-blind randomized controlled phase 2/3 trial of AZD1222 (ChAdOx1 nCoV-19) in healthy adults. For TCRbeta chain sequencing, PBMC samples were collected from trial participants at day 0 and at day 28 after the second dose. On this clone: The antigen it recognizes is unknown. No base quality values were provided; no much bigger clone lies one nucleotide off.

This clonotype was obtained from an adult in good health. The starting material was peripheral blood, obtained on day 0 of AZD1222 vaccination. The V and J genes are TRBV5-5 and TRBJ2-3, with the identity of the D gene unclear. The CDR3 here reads CASSLYSSTDTQYF. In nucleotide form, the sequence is TGTGCCAGCAGCTTGTATAGTAGCACAGATACGCAGTATTTT.